This TCR beta chain was profiled in a study of blood T cell repertoires in COVID-19. Study in general: From the United States, Italy and Spain came samples of acute and convalescent COVID-19.

Source study methods: Amplification from reference gene primers served as the basis for estimated nucleated cell counts. Profiled with immunoSEQ multiplex PCR; TCRdb holds only in-frame clones, not every one. V, J and clone size reflect that table, while D and trimming were determined from the DNA. The sample lists 430,000 or so clones; around 89% were seen once. Participants had their cohort set by participant-reported clinical history. Recovered Cohort 3 donors showed two negative PCRs, clearance, or symptom resolution. This receptor was identified in a middle-aged woman who had recovered from COVID-19. Sequenced input: PBMCs or T cells enriched from blood (not recorded which).

CDR3 bases: TGTGCCAGTAGTTCTACAAGAGGAGATACGCAGTATTTT. Encoded protein: CASSSTRGDTQYF. The gene calls are TRBV19 and TRBJ2-3; no reliable D call. The CDR3 consists of 13 residues. V was pared by 5 bases and J by 5 bases, with 11 bases between. Per germline, CDR1 LNHDA and CDR2 SQIVND (reference sequence).